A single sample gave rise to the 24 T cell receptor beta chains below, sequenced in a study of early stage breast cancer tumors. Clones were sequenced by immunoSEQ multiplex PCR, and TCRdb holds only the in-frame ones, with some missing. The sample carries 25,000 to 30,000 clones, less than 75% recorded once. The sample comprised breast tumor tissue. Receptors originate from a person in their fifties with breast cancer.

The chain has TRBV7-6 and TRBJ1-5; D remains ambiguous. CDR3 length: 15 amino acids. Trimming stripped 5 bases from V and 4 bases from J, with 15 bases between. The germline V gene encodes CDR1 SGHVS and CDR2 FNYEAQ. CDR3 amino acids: CASSPGPGQNQPQHF. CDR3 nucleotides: TGTGCCAGCAGCCCGGGCCCGGGCCAGAATCAGCCCCAGCATTTT.

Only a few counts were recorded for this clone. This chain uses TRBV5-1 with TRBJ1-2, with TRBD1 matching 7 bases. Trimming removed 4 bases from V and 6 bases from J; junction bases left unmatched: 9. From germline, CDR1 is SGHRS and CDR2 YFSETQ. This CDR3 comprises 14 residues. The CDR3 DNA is TGCGCCAGCAGCCGCGTAGGGGGCGAGGATGGCTACACCTTC. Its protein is CASSRVGGEDGYTF.

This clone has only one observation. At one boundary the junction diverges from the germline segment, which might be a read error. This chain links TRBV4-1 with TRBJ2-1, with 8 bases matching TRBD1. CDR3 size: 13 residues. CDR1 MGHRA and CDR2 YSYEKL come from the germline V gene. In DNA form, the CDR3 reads TGCGCCAGCAGCCGACTGACAGGGGAAGCGAGGATCTTC. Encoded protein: CASSRLTGEARIF.

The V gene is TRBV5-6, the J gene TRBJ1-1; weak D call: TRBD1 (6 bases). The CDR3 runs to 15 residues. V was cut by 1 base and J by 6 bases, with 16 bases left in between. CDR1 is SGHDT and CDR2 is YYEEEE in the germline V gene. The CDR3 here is CASSLRTARSAEAFF. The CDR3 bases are TGTGCCAGCAGCTTGCGGACAGCCCGGAGCGCTGAAGCTTTCTTT.

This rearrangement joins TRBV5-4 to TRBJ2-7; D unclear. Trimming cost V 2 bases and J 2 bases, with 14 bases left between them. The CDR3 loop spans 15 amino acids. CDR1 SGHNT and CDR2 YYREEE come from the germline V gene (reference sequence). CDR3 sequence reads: CASSFQYDSAYEQYF. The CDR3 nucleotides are TGTGCCAGCAGCTTCCAGTATGACTCCGCCTACGAGCAGTACTTC.

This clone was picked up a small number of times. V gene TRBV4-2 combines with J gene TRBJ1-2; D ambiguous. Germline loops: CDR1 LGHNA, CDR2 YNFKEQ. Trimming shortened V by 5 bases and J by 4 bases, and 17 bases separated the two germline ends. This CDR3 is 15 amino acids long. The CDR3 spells CASSTRGEGGYGYTF. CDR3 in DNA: TGTGCCAGCAGCACTCGTGGGGAGGGAGGCTATGGCTACACCTTC.

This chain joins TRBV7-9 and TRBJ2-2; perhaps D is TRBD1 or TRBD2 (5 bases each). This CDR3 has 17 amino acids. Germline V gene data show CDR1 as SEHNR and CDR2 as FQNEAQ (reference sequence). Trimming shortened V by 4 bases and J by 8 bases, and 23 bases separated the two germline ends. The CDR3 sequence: CASSSLVGTPRDGELFF. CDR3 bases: TGTGCCAGCAGCTCCCTGGTGGGGACCCCCCGAGATGGGGAGCTGTTTTTT.

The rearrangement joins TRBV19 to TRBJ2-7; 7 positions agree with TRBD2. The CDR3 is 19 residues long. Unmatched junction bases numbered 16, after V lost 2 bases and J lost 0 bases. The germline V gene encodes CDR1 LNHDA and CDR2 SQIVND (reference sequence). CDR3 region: CASSIRGPGLAGGSYEQYF. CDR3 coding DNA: TGTGCCAGTAGTATAAGGGGACCGGGCTTAGCGGGTGGCTCCTACGAGCAGTACTTC.

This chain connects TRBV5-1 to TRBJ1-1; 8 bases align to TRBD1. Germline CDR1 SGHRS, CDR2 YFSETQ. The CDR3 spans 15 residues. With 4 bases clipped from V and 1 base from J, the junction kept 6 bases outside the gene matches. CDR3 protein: CASSPDRDWNTEAFF. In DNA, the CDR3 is TGCGCCAGCAGCCCGGACAGGGACTGGAACACTGAAGCTTTCTTT.

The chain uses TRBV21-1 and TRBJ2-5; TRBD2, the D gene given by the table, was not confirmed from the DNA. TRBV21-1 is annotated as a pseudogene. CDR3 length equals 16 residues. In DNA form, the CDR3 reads TGTGCCAGCAGCGAAAGAGAACTAGCGGAACAAGAGACCCAGTACTTC. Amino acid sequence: CASSERELAEQETQYF.

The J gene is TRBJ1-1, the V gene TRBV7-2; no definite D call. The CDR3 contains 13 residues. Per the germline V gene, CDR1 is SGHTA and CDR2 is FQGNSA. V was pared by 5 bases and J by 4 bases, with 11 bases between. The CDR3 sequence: CASSSRDGTEAFF. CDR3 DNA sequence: TGTGCCAGCAGCAGTCGAGATGGCACTGAAGCTTTCTTT.

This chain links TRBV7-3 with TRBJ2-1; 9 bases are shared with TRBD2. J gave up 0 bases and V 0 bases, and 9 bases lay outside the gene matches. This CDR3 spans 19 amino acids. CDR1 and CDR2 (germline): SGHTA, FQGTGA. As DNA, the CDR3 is TGTGCCAGCAGCTTAACGGCGGGAGGGCCCCCCAGCTCCTACAATGAGCAGTTCTTC. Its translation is CASSLTAGGPPSSYNEQFF.

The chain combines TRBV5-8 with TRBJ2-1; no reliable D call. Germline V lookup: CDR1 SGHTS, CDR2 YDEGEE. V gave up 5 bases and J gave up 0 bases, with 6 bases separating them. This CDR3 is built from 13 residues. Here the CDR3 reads CASRQSSYNEQFF. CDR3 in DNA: TGTGCCAGCAGGCAAAGCTCCTACAATGAGCAGTTCTTC.

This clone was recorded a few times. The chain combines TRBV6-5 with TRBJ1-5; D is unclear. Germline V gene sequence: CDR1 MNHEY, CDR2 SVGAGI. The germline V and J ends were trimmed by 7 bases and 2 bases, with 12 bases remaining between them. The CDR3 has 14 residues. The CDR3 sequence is CASKGDVGNQPQHF. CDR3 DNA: TGTGCCAGCAAAGGCGACGTGGGCAATCAGCCCCAGCATTTT.

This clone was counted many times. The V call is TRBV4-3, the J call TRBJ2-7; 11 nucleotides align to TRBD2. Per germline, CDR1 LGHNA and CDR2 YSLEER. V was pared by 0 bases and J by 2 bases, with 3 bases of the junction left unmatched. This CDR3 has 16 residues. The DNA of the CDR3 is TGCGCCAGCAGCCAAGAGCCGGGACTAGCGGCCTACGAGCAGTACTTC. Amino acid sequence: CASSQEPGLAAYEQYF.

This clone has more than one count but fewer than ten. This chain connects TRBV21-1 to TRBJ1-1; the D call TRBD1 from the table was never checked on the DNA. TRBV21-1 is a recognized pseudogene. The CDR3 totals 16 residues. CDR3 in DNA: TGTGCCAGCAGCAAAAAGGGGCAGGGGGCGAACACTGAAGCTTTCTTT. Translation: CASSKKGQGANTEAFF.

CDR3 sequence (DNA): TGTGCCACCAGCAGAGAGGAGACCCAGTACTTC. This sequence encodes CATSREETQYF. This chain joins TRBV15 and TRBJ2-5; no definite D call. Germline V CDR1 and CDR2: LNHNV, YYDKDF (reference sequence). The CDR3 length is 11 residues. Between the trimmed V and J ends, which lost 0 bases and 5 bases, there was a span of 1 base.

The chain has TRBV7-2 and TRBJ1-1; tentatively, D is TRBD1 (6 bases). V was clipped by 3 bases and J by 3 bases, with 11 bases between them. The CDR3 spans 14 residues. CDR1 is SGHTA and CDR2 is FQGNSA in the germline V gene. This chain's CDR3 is CASSLGTPYTEAFF. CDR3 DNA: TGTGCCAGCAGCTTGGGGACACCGTACACTGAAGCTTTCTTT. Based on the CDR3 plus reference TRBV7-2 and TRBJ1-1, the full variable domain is GAGVSQSPSNKVTEKGKDVELRCDPISGHTALYWYRQSLGQGLEFLIYFQGNSAPDKSGLPSDRFSAERTGGSVSTLTIQRTQQEDSAVYLCASSLGTPYTEAFFGQGTRLTVV.

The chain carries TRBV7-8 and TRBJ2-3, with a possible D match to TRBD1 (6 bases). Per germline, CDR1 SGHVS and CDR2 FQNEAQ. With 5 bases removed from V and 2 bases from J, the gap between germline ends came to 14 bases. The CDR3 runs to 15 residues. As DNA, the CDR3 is TGTGCCAGCAGCCGACCGGGACAAAACACAGATACGCAGTATTTT. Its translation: CASSRPGQNTDTQYF.

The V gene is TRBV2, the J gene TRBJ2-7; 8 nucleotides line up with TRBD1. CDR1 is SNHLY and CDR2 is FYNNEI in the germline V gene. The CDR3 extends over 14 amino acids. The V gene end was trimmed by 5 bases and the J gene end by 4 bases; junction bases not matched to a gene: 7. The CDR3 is CASSLGTGRYEQYF. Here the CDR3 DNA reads TGTGCCAGCAGTTTAGGGACAGGACGTTACGAGCAGTACTTC. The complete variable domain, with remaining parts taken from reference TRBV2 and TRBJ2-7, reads EPEVTQTPSHQVTQMGQEVILRCVPISNHLYFYWYRQILGQKVEFLVSFYNNEISEKSEIFDDQFSVERPDGSNFTLKIRSTKLEDSAMYFCASSLGTGRYEQYFGPGTRLTVT.

CDR3 protein: CASSSNNPGTEAFF. In DNA, the CDR3 is TGTGCCAGCAGTTCCAATAACCCCGGGACTGAAGCTTTCTTT. V gene TRBV7-8 combines with J gene TRBJ1-1; no definite D call. With 6 bases removed from V and 5 bases from J, the gap between germline ends came to 16 bases. In germline, CDR1 is SGHVS, CDR2 FQNEAQ. The CDR3 is 14 residues long.

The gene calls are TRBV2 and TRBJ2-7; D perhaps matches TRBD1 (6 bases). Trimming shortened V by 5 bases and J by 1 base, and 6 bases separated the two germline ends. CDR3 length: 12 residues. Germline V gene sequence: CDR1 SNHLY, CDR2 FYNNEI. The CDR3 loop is CASSTGSYEQYF. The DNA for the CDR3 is TGTGCCAGCAGTACAGGGTCCTACGAGCAGTACTTC.

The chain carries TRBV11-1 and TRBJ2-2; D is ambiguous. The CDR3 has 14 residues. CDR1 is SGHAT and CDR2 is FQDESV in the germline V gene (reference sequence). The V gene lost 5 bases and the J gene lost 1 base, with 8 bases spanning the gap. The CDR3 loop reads CASSQEMNTGELFF. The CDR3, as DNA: TGTGCCAGCAGCCAAGAGATGAACACCGGGGAGCTGTTTTTT.

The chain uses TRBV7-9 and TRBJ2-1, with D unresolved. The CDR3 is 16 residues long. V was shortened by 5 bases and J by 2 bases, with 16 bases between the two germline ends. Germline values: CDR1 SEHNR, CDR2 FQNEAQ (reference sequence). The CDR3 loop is CASSNLMIRPYNEQFF. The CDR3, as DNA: TGTGCCAGCAGCAACTTGATGATTCGCCCCTACAATGAGCAGTTCTTC.